This T cell receptor (beta chain) was captured in a study of blood T cell repertoires in COVID-19. About the research overall: The origin of the acute and convalescent COVID-19 samples was the United States, Italy and Spain. From T cells, B-cell-depleted T cells, or PBMCs came the material, which was cDNA or gDNA.

Generated by immunoSEQ multiplex PCR, the TCRdb table keeps only in-frame clones and is missing some. The sample yields under 55,000 clones, roughly 84% seen once. The CDR3 is 14 amino acids. Trimming shortened V by 5 bases and J by 3 bases, and 13 bases separated the two germline ends. The germline CDR1 and CDR2 sequences are LNHNV and YYDKDF (reference sequence). The receptor was isolated from a man aged 45-65 years with acute or convalescent COVID-19. The chain joins TRBV15 to TRBJ1-1, with a tentative D call TRBD1 (5 bases). Sequencing was carried out using peripheral blood. CDR3 coding DNA: TGTGCCACCAGCGCGCAGGGAACGGACACTGAAGCTTTCTTT. Its protein product is CATSAQGTDTEAFF.